The rows below give T cell receptor beta chains drawn from one sample of a study of blood T cell repertoires in COVID-19. Some clones are missing from TCRdb's copy, which holds only in-frame ones; the method was immunoSEQ multiplex PCR. This table holds under 200,000 clones, approximately 90% found once. Input material: peripheral blood. The receptors stem from a man in his late teens or twenties with acute or convalescent COVID-19. Both conserved end residues are part of each CDR3. A D gene is named only where the DNA matches it firmly. Clone size is shown for a subset of rows, as once, few, many or a class of expanded clone.

V	D	size	J	DNA	CDR3
TRBV7-8	TRBD1	-	TRBJ2-4	TGTGCCAGCAGCTTAGAAGACAGGGAGCTAGCCAAAAACATTCAGTACTTC	CASSLEDRELAKNIQYF
TRBV21-1	-	-	TRBJ1-6	TGTGCCAGCAGCAAAGACAGTAGACCACCCCTCCACTTT	CASSKDSRPPLHF
TRBV28	-	-	TRBJ2-2	TGTGCCAGCAGTTTATGGGAGGCCGGGGAGCTGTTTTTT	CASSLWEAGELFF
TRBV7-2	-	few	TRBJ1-6	TGTGCCAGCAGCTTATCCGGAGGGAATAATTCACCCCTCCACTTT	CASSLSGGNNSPLHF
TRBV6-5	-	few	TRBJ1-1	TGTGCCAGCACTGCGGCTGAAGCTTTCTTT	CASTAAEAFF
TRBV6-5	TRBD1	-	TRBJ1-2	TGTGCCAGCAGTTACTCGTCTGGGACAGGCCCAACGTGCACCTTC	CASSYSSGTGPTCTF
TRBV2	-	-	TRBJ2-2	TGTGCCAGCCGACGGGAGCCCACCGGGGAGCTGTTTTTT	CASRREPTGELFF
TRBV7-9	TRBD2	once	TRBJ2-3	TGTGCCAGCAGCTTTGGAGCGGGGGGGTTCACAGATACGCAGTATTTT	CASSFGAGGFTDTQYF
TRBV4-1	-	-	TRBJ1-4	TGCGCCAGCAGCCAAGGGCTGGCAACTAATGAAAAACTGTTTTTT	CASSQGLATNEKLFF
TRBV7-9	-	-	TRBJ2-4	TGTGCCAGCAGCGCTTACAGGGACGAGGCCAAAAACATTCAGTACTTC	CASSAYRDEAKNIQYF
TRBV3-1/TRBV3-2	-	few	TRBJ1-1	TGTGCCAGCAGCCAGGGGGCGATCACTGAAGCTTTCTTT	CASSQGAITEAFF
TRBV3-1/TRBV3-2	-	-	TRBJ2-4	TGTGCCAGCAGCCAAGATGGAGTAGCTCGGGACATTCAGTACTTC	CASSQDGVARDIQYF
TRBV7-2	-	-	TRBJ1-1	TGTGCCAGCAGCTTAGTCGGTGGCGGAAACACTGAAGCTTTCTTT	CASSLVGGGNTEAFF
TRBV7-9	-	-	TRBJ1-2	TGTGCCAGCAGCCGAGTGGTCTATGGCTACACCTTC	CASSRVVYGYTF
TRBV9	-	-	TRBJ2-2	TGTGCCAGCAGCCCCAATTTGGGCAGGTCGAACACCGGGGAGCTGTTTTTT	CASSPNLGRSNTGELFF
TRBV4-2	TRBD1	-	TRBJ2-2	TGTGCCAGCAGCCAAGGTTACAGGGGGACCGGGGAGCTGTTTTTT	CASSQGYRGTGELFF
TRBV6-5	-	few	TRBJ2-5	TGTGCCAGCAGTTACGGGGTTGGCGGGGAGACCCAGTACTTC	CASSYGVGGETQYF
TRBV6-6	TRBD1	-	TRBJ1-1	TGTGCCAGCAGCCGACAGGAGGGGGCAGGCGGGAACACTGAAGCTTTCTTT	CASSRQEGAGGNTEAFF
TRBV25-1	-	-	TRBJ1-6	TGTGCCAGCAGTGAACTTTACAGGGCTTCACCCCTCCACTTT	CASSELYRASPLHF
TRBV6-4	-	-	TRBJ2-1	TGTGCCAGCAGTGAGAGGACAGACTCCTACAATGAGCAGTTCTTC	CASSERTDSYNEQFF
TRBV7-7	-	-	TRBJ1-3	TGTGCCAGCAGCTCCCCCGGGACACCCTCTGGAAACACCATATATTTT	CASSSPGTPSGNTIYF
TRBV28	-	once	TRBJ1-5	TGTGCCAAGAGCTCAGGGGTAGGTCAGCCCCAGCATTTT	CAKSSGVGQPQHF
TRBV6-5	TRBD1	-	TRBJ1-4	TGTGCCAGCAGTTACTGGGACAGGGCTAATGAAAAACTGTTTTTT	CASSYWDRANEKLFF
TRBV19	TRBD1	-	TRBJ1-6	TGTGCCAGTACAGGGACAGGGGTTGGTAATTCACCCCTCCACTTT	CASTGTGVGNSPLHF
TRBV5-4	-	-	TRBJ1-3	TGTGCCAGCAGTTTGACAGGTGACTCTGGAAACACCATATATTTT	CASSLTGDSGNTIYF
TRBV6-6	TRBD1	-	TRBJ1-1	TGTGCCAGCAGTCGAACAGGGGACGGCGAAGCTTTCTTT	CASSRTGDGEAFF
TRBV7-8	-	once	TRBJ1-5	TGTGCCAGCAGCTCTGCCTTGGGGCAGGGGAAGAATCAGCCCCAGCATTTT	CASSSALGQGKNQPQHF
TRBV18	TRBD1	-	TRBJ1-4	TGTGCCAGCTCACCGGGCAGGGGGAATGAAAAACTGTTTTTT	CASSPGRGNEKLFF
TRBV5-3	-	-	TRBJ1-2	TGTGCCAGAAGCCACCTCCTCGGTAACTATGGCTACACCTTC	CARSHLLGNYGYTF
TRBV6-4	TRBD2	-	TRBJ2-1	TGTGCCAGCAGTGACTCTGGCGGGGGGGCAAATGAGCAGTTCTTC	CASSDSGGGANEQFF
TRBV6-6	-	-	TRBJ2-3	TGTGCCAGCAGACAGGGAACAGATACGCAGTATTTT	CASRQGTDTQYF
TRBV9	-	few	TRBJ1-2	TGTGCCAGCAGCGTAGCTGAAAATCCAGCTAACTATGGCTACACCTTC	CASSVAENPANYGYTF
TRBV19	TRBD1	-	TRBJ1-2	TGTGCCAGTAGTACCATGGGACAGTACTATGGCTACACCTTC	CASSTMGQYYGYTF
TRBV7-2	TRBD1	-	TRBJ2-1	TGTGCCAGCATGGGGACAGGGTACTCCTACAATGAGCAGTTCTTC	CASMGTGYSYNEQFF
TRBV28	TRBD1	-	TRBJ1-2	TGTGCCAGCAGTTTACCATTGGGACAGACCGTCGGCTATGGCTACACCTTC	CASSLPLGQTVGYGYTF
TRBV12-3/TRBV12-4	-	-	TRBJ1-1	TGTGCCAGCAGTTTTGTCAGGAACACTGAAGCTTTCTTT	CASSFVRNTEAFF
TRBV7-9	TRBD1	-	TRBJ1-1	TGTGCCAGCAGCTTTCCAGGGGGCAATGAAGCTTTCTTT	CASSFPGGNEAFF
TRBV11-2	TRBD1	-	TRBJ2-5	TGTGCCAGCAGCTCGTACAGGGGAGTCCAAGAGACCCAGTACTTC	CASSSYRGVQETQYF
TRBV28	-	-	TRBJ1-5	TGTGCCAGCAGGAACAGGGCCAATCAGCCCCAGCATTTT	CASRNRANQPQHF
TRBV7-3	-	-	TRBJ2-6	TGTGCCAGCAGCCCCCGCGGGGATTTCTCTGGGGCCAACGTCCTGACTTTC	CASSPRGDFSGANVLTF
TRBV11-2	-	-	TRBJ1-3	TGTGCCAGCAGCTTAGTCGCAGGCGTCTCTGGAAACACCATATATTTT	CASSLVAGVSGNTIYF
TRBV2	TRBD1	-	TRBJ1-1	TGTGCCAGCACAAATACCGGGACAGGGACCGTTGAAGCTTTCTTT	CASTNTGTGTVEAFF
TRBV30	TRBD1	-	TRBJ1-1	TGTGCCTGGAAAGGACAGGGGTTAGGGACTGAAGCTTTCTTT	CAWKGQGLGTEAFF
TRBV13	TRBD2	-	TRBJ2-3	TGTGCCAGCAGCTTAGGCCACGTAGCGGGGGGTACAGATACGCAGTATTTT	CASSLGHVAGGTDTQYF
TRBV7-9	TRBD2	-	TRBJ2-1	TGTGCCAGCAGCTTGGCACTAGCGGGGGAGAATGAGCAGTTCTTC	CASSLALAGENEQFF
TRBV5-5	TRBD1	once	TRBJ2-2	TGTGCCAGCAGCCGGGACAGGGGGCCCCTCACCGGGGAGCTGTTTTTT	CASSRDRGPLTGELFF
TRBV2	-	-	TRBJ2-2	TGTGCCAGCAGTGAGCAGTTCGCGAACACCGGGGAGCTGTTTTTT	CASSEQFANTGELFF
TRBV11-3	-	-	TRBJ1-6	TGTGCCAGCAGCTTAGAAGTCCAGGGGTTAGTTTCCCTCCACTTT	CASSLEVQGLVSLHF
TRBV19	TRBD1	-	TRBJ2-5	TGTGCCAGTCGGGACAGGGGAGGGCAAGAGACCCAGTACTTC	CASRDRGGQETQYF
TRBV7-8	TRBD1	-	TRBJ1-2	TGTGCCAGCAGCTTAGGCAGGACAGGTTCCAGTAACTATGGCTACACCTTC	CASSLGRTGSSNYGYTF
TRBV24-1	-	-	TRBJ1-6	TGTGCCACCAGTGACAAAAACCTCCACTTT	CATSDKNLHF
TRBV5-1	-	few	TRBJ1-3	TGCGCCAGCAGCTTGGCACTTGCAGGCCTCTCTGGAAACACCATATATTTT	CASSLALAGLSGNTIYF
TRBV3-1/TRBV3-2	TRBD2	-	TRBJ2-1	TGTGCCAGCAGCCTGGGACTAGCGGGCTACAATGAGCAGTTCTTC	CASSLGLAGYNEQFF
TRBV6-6	-	once	TRBJ2-2	TGTGCCAGCAACTACATCGAGACAGCAGCCGGGGAGCTGTTTTTT	CASNYIETAAGELFF
TRBV19	-	-	TRBJ1-4	TGTGCCAGTAGGGACAGAGATAATGAAAAACTGTTTTTT	CASRDRDNEKLFF
TRBV6-5	-	-	TRBJ1-2	TGTGCCAGCACCGACCGGGACAAGAACTATGGCTACACCTTC	CASTDRDKNYGYTF
TRBV12-3/TRBV12-4	TRBD2	once	TRBJ2-1	TGTGCCACCGGCAGCGGGGGTGGTGAGCAGTTCTTC	CATGSGGGEQFF
TRBV6-5	TRBD1	once	TRBJ1-5	TGTGCCAGCAGTTCGACAGGGTTGGGTCAGCCCCAGCATTTT	CASSSTGLGQPQHF
TRBV18	-	-	TRBJ1-6	TGTGCCAGCTCACCGCAGGGAAATAATTCACCCCTCCACTTT	CASSPQGNNSPLHF